Below, one TCR beta chain is given with its context. The data are from a study of cytomegalovirus exposure and HLA in healthy donors. Primers for the PCR totalled 60 Vbeta and 13 Jbeta. TCRdb's copy holds only in-frame clones and misses some; the assay was immunoSEQ multiplex PCR. The sample has 35,000 to 50,000 clones. The source material was PBMCs. This receptor was taken from a woman aged 25 to 39 in good health and CMV-seropositive.

The CDR3 DNA reads as TGTGCCAGTAGTCCCCAGGGGGACTCTGAAGCTTTCTTT. Translating it yields CASSPQGDSEAFF. The chain carries TRBV19 and TRBJ1-1, with 7 nucleotides matching TRBD1. The CDR3 runs to 13 residues. The J segment lost 6 bases and the V segment lost 5 bases, leaving 6 bases of the junction unmatched. The germline gives CDR1 LNHDA, CDR2 SQIVND (reference sequence).